This T cell receptor beta chain came from a study of T-cell reconstitution after alpha-beta-depleted transplantation in children. General study results and limits: At around two months after transplant, the alpha-beta T cells were reportedly derived from several hundred expanded clones that came from non-depleted graft cells. One year after transplant, T-cell counts and diversity came mostly from newly produced T cells. It was surviving recipient T cells and thymic progenitors that gave some patients high TCRbeta diversity at day 60.

Unique molecular identifiers were used in preparing the TCRbeta library. TCRdb reprocessed the PCR reads via MiXCR and lists one record per CDR3 protein. The table shows roughly 570,000 distinct CDR3 sequences, with 27% occurring only once. The CDR3 consists of 13 residues. V dropped 8 bases and J dropped 4; count of bases not matched to a gene: 7. Germline lookup yields CDR1 SQVTM and CDR2 ANQGSEA. As concerns this clonotype: The antigen remains undetermined.

The receptor was isolated from a boy less than two years old with Wiskott-Aldrich syndrome, due to receive a stem cell transplant. The sample in question was PBMCs, obtained before TCRalphabeta/CD19-depleted stem cell transplant. This rearrangement joins TRBV29-1 to TRBJ2-1, with 8 positions matching TRBD1. The CDR3 DNA reads as TGCAGCATTGGACAGGGCCCTTACAATGAGCAGTTCTTC. This encodes CSIGQGPYNEQFF.